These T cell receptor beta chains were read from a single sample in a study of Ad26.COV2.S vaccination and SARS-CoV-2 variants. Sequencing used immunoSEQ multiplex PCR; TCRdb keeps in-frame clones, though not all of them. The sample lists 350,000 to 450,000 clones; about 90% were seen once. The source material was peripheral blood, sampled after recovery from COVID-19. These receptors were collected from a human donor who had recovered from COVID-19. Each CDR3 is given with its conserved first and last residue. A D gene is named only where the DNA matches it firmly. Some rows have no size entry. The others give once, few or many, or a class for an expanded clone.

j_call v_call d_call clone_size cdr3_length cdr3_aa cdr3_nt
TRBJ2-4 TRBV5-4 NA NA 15 CASSLETFAGNIQYF TGTGCCAGCAGCTTGGAGACTTTCGCGGGAAACATTCAGTACTTC
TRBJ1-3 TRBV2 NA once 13 CASRQEPGNTIYF TGTGCCAGCCGACAGGAGCCTGGAAACACCATATATTTT
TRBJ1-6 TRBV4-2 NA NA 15 CASSQDARGDSPLHF TGTGCCAGCAGCCAAGATGCCAGGGGTGATTCACCCCTCCACTTT
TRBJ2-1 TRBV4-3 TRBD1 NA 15 CASSQGGTGGNEQFF TGCGCCAGCAGCCAAGGGGGGACAGGGGGGAATGAGCAGTTCTTC
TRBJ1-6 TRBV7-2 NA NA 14 CASSLVWGNSPLHF TGTGCCAGCAGCTTAGTTTGGGGGAATTCACCCCTCCACTTT
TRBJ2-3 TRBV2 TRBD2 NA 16 CASRGLSGGDTDTQYF TGTGCCAGCAGAGGACTTAGCGGGGGTGACACAGATACGCAGTATTTT
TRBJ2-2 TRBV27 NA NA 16 CASSWGRRMNTGELFF TGTGCCAGCAGTTGGGGACGGAGAATGAACACCGGGGAGCTGTTTTTT
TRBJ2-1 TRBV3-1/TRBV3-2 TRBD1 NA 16 CASSNRYQQGANEQFF TGTGCCAGCAGCAATCGTTATCAACAGGGGGCGAATGAGCAGTTCTTC
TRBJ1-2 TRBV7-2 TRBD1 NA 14 CASSRTGGDYGYTF TGTGCCAGCAGCCGGACAGGGGGGGACTATGGCTACACCTTC
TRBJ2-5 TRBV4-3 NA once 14 CASSQERSQETQYF TGCGCCAGCAGCCAAGAACGGAGCCAAGAGACCCAGTACTTC
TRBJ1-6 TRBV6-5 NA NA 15 CASTRRTVPNSPLHF TGTGCCAGCACCCGAAGGACAGTCCCAAATTCACCCCTCCACTTT
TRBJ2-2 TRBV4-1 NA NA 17 CASSQVPRQVNTGELFF TGCGCCAGCAGCCAAGTCCCCAGACAGGTTAACACCGGGGAGCTGTTTTTT
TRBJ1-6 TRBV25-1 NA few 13 CASSDPETSPLHF TGTGCCAGCAGTGATCCGGAGACTTCACCCCTCCACTTT
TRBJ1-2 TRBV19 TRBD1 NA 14 CASSMGRGLLGYTF TGTGCCAGTAGTATGGGCAGGGGGCTTCTTGGCTACACCTTC
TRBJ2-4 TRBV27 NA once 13 CASCSKPGHPSNF TGTGCCAGCTGCTCAAAACCGGGACACCCAAGCAACTTC
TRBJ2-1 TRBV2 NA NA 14 CASEVRRSGNEQFF TGTGCCAGCGAAGTCCGACGTTCAGGGAATGAGCAGTTCTTC
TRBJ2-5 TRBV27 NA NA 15 CASSLQGLLQETQYF TGTGCCAGCAGTTTACAGGGTCTTCTCCAAGAGACCCAGTACTTC
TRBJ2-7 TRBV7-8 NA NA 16 CASSPAGDIGSYEQYF TGTGCCAGCAGCCCCGCAGGCGATATTGGCTCCTACGAGCAGTACTTC
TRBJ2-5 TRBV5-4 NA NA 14 CASSLGRLQETQYF TGTGCCAGCAGCTTGGGTCGGCTCCAAGAGACCCAGTACTTC
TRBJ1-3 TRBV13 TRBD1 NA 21 CASSLGGDRGLSPWSGNTIYF TGTGCCAGCAGCTTAGGGGGGGACAGGGGGCTATCACCGTGGAGTGGAAACACCATATATTTT
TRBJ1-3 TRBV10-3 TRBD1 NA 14 CAITGGGTGNTIYF TGTGCCATCACAGGGGGGGGAACTGGAAACACCATATATTTT
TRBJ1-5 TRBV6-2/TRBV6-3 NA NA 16 CASSYVSGDGNQPQHF TGTGCCAGCAGTTACGTGTCAGGGGACGGCAATCAGCCCCAGCATTTT
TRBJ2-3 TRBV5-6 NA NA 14 CASSLGAGPNTQYF TGTGCCAGCAGCTTGGGGGCAGGGCCCAATACGCAGTATTTT
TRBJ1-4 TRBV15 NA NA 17 CATSGTRDFATNEKLFF TGTGCCACCAGCGGAACCAGGGATTTTGCAACTAATGAAAAACTGTTTTTT
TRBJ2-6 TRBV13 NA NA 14 CASSVNTGANVLTF TGTGCCAGCAGCGTTAATACTGGGGCCAACGTCCTGACTTTC
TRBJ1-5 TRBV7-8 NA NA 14 CASTQYWGNQPQHF TGTGCCAGCACCCAATACTGGGGCAATCAGCCCCAGCATTTT
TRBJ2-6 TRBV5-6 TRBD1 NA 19 CASSSYQGTGVAGANVLTF TGTGCCAGCAGCTCCTACCAGGGGACAGGGGTAGCTGGGGCCAACGTCCTGACTTTC
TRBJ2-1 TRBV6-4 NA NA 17 CASSDSPGPNPDNEQFF TGTGCCAGCAGTGACTCTCCAGGTCCTAACCCTGACAATGAGCAGTTCTTC
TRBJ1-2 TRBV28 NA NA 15 CASSPGQSRGYGYTF TGTGCCAGCAGCCCAGGACAGAGCCGAGGCTATGGCTACACCTTC
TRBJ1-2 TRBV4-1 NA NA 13 CASSQGSGDGYTF TGCGCCAGCAGCCAAGGGTCCGGGGATGGCTACACCTTC
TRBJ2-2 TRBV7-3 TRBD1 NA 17 CASSLGFRTGNTGELFF TGTGCCAGCAGCTTAGGTTTCAGGACAGGTAATACCGGGGAGCTGTTTTTT
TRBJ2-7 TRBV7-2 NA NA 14 CASSYGQATYEQYF TGTGCCAGCAGCTACGGGCAGGCTACCTACGAGCAGTACTTC
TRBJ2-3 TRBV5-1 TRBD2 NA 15 CASSLAGGPADTQYF TGCGCCAGCAGCTTAGCGGGGGGGCCCGCAGATACGCAGTATTTT
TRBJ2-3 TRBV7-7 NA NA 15 CASSLWDNGTDTQYF TGTGCCAGCAGCTTATGGGACAACGGGACAGATACGCAGTATTTT
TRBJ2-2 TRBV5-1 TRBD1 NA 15 CASSATGGPTGELFF TGCGCCAGCAGCGCGACAGGGGGCCCCACCGGGGAGCTGTTTTTT
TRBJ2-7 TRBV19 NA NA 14 CASSIRAGDDEQYF TGTGCCAGTAGTATAAGGGCAGGGGACGACGAGCAGTACTTC
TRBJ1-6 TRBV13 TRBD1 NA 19 CASSLGPLTGGSYNSPLHF TGTGCCAGCAGCTTAGGCCCCTTGACAGGGGGCTCCTATAATTCACCCCTCCACTTT
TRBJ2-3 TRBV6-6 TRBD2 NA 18 CASSPLAGAQKYTDTQYF TGTGCCAGCAGTCCCCTAGCGGGGGCCCAAAAATACACAGATACGCAGTATTTT
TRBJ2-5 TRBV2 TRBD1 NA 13 CASPTGGKETQYF TGTGCCAGCCCGACAGGGGGAAAAGAGACCCAGTACTTC
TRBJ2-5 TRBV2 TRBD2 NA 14 CASRREGPPGTQYF TGTGCCAGCAGGAGGGAGGGACCCCCGGGGACCCAGTACTTC